The source of this T cell receptor beta chain is a study of OX40 agonist ivuxolimab in advanced cancers. The overall study: Dose-escalation patients had hepatocellular carcinoma, melanoma, renal cell or head and neck cancer. Findings and caveats of the study: Those patients achieving a partial response at 0.1-3.0 mg/kg showed among the lowest clonal expansion.

The method was immunoSEQ multiplex PCR; TCRdb's version includes in-frame clones alone and lacks a portion of them. Counted here are tens of thousands of clones, approximately 90% occurring once; the ten biggest clones make up around 4.4%. Germline CDR1 reads SGHTA; CDR2 reads FQGNSA. The CDR3 contains 14 residues. V was clipped by 2 bases and J by 4 bases, with 12 bases between them. This clone was seen a single time. The antigen is not known. The chain recombines TRBV7-2 with TRBJ2-7, with a weak D call TRBD2 (6 bases). This sample comprised CD4+ or CD8+ T cells sorted from blood, obtained in a trial of the OX40 agonist ivuxolimab. The receptor's source is an adult with an advanced solid tumor such as melanoma, head and neck, liver or kidney cancer. CDR3 loop: CASSLPSGGYEQYF. The CDR3 DNA reads TGTGCCAGCAGCTTACCCAGCGGAGGGTACGAGCAGTACTTC.